This entry is about one T cell receptor (beta chain). Its antigen is currently not known. Qualities for individual bases were not recorded, and no much larger clone is one base off. The data stem from a study of T cell responses to AZD1222 COVID-19 vaccine (dated by TCRdb to about 2021). Turning to the overall study: A total of over 230 trial participants underwent TCR sequencing, of whom 207 received two doses of AZD1222 and about 25 received two doses of the MenACWY control vaccine. Trial participants were enrolled by age into subgroups of 18-55, 56-69 and 70-plus years, and about 150, 27 and 61 TCR-sequenced participants, respectively, were included in these subgroups. Study-level results and caveats: The vaccine-associated CD4 TCRs covered the entire spike protein, and the dominant responses fell in regions 160-218 and 743-854. Epitopes outside the regions mutated in the B.1.351 and B.1.1.7 variants were reportedly recognized by nearly half of the unique spike-specific TCRs. After two AZD1222 doses, both the breadth and the depth of spike-specific TCRs were significantly higher than at day 0 and than in MenACWY recipients. Because no samples from the day 14 peak response were available, repertoires could be characterized only after the peak T cell response. Conclusions about previously exposed vaccinees are limited, since just five to seven AZD1222 recipients were seropositive for SARS-CoV-2 at baseline. In the small 56-69-year group, the increase in depth fell short of significance, most likely because of low power. Participants were mostly white British and included more females than males, and it was suggested by the authors that clonal diversity may have been underestimated.

The time point label on this specimen signifies: about 28 days (+/-7) after the second vaccine dose. AZD1222 recipients given second doses at about 4 weeks or at about 12 weeks were pooled, since spike-specific TCR depth and breadth were not found to differ between the two schedules. Vaccinee samples came from UK trials COV001 and COV002, including a single-blind randomized controlled phase 2/3 trial of AZD1222 (ChAdOx1 nCoV-19) in healthy adults. Trial participant PBMC samples were collected at day 0 and day 28 after the second dose for TCRbeta chain sequencing. The CDR3 regions of human TCRbeta chains were subjected to immunosequencing. The study's own analysis went as follows. Repertoire TCRs were checked for matches against a reference library of SARS-CoV-2-specific TCRs that had been generated using the MIRA antigen-specificity platform. Breadth meant the fraction of unique TCRs that were SARS-CoV-2-associated, whereas depth meant the fraction of total T cells that were SARS-CoV-2-associated. Using the MIRA data, every spike-specific TCR was mapped to the spike region that the TCR reacted to and assigned to either a CD4 or a CD8 class. Log10-transformed breadth and depth values were compared by one-way ANOVA with Sidak's multiple comparisons tests. The table was pulled from immuneACCESS by TCRdb, which kept in-frame rearrangements only. Such tables lose some clones; where checked, under half of the loss comes from unresolved V genes, and the rest has no known cause. From that table come the V and J calls and clone size; the DNA was used to work out D and trimming. This sample holds over 85,000 clones; 80% to 95% were observed only once. About 2.6% of the sample belongs to the ten largest clones.

This clonotype originated in an adult who received the AZD1222 COVID-19 vaccine. This specimen consisted of peripheral blood, obtained 28 days after the second AZD1222 dose.

The CDR3 is CASSQVGTGNPGANVLTF. The nucleotide sequence reads TGCGCCAGCAGCCAAGTTGGGACAGGGAACCCTGGGGCCAACGTCCTGACTTTC. The chain employs TRBV4-1 and TRBJ2-6, with TRBD1 identical over 9 junction bases. From the germline V gene, CDR1 is MGHRA and CDR2 is YSYEKL. Including the terminal cysteine and phenylalanine, the CDR3 comprises 18 residues. Here the CDR3 DNA is all that survives: 54 bases in frame from base 1. V trim: 1 base; J trim: 2 bases; unmatched bases: 6.